The clone carrying this TCR beta chain was recorded many times. Its antigen is still unknown. The CDR3 extends over 11 amino acids. V was pared by 0 bases and J by 7 bases, with 4 bases between. The germline V gene encodes CDR1 SGHTA and CDR2 FQGNSA. This entry comes from a study of CD8 T cells in ankylosing spondylitis. Whole-study results and caveats: Some motif variants were previously reported in reactive arthritis synovial fluid and blood. Disease-associated clones were CD8+ and fairly uncommon in peripheral blood. For ankylosing spondylitis blood, a TCR beta motif of under ten highly homologous variants appeared characteristic. It was reported that disease-linked clones were significantly enriched in matched ankylosing spondylitis synovial fluid.

TCRdb independently ran MiXCR on the 5' RACE reads; one entry per CDR3 protein. Of fewer than 550,000 distinct CDR3 sequences detected, 5.3% appear once; the ten largest clones hold 3% to 4.5%. Sequenced: blood, either unsorted or a sorted T cell fraction (not recorded which). The chain has TRBV7-2 and TRBJ2-7; D is ambiguous. The sequence was collected from a male donor with ankylosing spondylitis. This CDR3 reads CASSLALEQYF. DNA for the CDR3: TGTGCCAGCAGCTTAGCGTTAGAGCAGTACTTC.